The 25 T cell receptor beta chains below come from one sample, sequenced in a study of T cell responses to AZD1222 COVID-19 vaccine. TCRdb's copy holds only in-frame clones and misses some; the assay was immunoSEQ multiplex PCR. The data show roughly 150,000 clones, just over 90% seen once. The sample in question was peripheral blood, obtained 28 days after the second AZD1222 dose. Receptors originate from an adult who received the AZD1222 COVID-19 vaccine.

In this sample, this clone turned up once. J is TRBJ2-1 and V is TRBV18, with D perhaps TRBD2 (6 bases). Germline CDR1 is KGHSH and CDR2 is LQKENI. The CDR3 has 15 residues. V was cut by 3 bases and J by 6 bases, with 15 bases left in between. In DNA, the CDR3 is TGTGCCAGCTCACCCAGGTTTCAGGAGGGCAATGAGCAGTTCTTC. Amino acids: CASSPRFQEGNEQFF.

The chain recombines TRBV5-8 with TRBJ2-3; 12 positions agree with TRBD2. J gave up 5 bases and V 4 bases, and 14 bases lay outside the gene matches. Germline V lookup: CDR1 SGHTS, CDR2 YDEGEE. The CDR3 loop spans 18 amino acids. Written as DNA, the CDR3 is TGTGCCAGCAGCATAGCTGGGCTAGCGGGGGGGCCGGTAGATACGCAGTATTTT. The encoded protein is CASSIAGLAGGPVDTQYF.

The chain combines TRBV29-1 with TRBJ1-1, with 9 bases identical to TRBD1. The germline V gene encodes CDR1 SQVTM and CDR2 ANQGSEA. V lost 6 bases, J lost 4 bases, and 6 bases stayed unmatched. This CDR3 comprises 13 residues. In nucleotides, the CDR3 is TGCAGCGTCCGACAGGGGGGACTCACTGAAGCTTTCTTT. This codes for CSVRQGGLTEAFF.

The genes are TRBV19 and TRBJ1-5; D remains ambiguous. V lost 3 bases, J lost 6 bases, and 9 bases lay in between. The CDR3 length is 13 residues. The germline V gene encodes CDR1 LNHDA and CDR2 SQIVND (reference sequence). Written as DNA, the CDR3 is TGTGCCAGTAGTATGGGCGGGATTCAGCCCCAGCATTTT. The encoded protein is CASSMGGIQPQHF.

This chain's CDR3 is CASSQDLRTGELFF. The CDR3 nucleotides are TGTGCCAGCAGCCAAGATCTGAGAACCGGGGAGCTGTTTTTT. The gene calls are TRBV14 and TRBJ2-2, with D hard to call. Trimming pared 0 bases from V and 5 bases from J, leaving 7 bases between. Germline V CDR1 and CDR2: SGHDN, FVKESK. The CDR3 sequence is 14 residues long.

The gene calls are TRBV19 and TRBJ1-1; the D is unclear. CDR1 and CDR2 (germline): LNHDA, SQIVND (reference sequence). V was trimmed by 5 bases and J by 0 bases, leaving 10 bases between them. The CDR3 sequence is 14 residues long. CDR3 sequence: CASSALNMNTEAFF. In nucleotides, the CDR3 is TGTGCCAGTAGTGCGCTAAACATGAACACTGAAGCTTTCTTT.

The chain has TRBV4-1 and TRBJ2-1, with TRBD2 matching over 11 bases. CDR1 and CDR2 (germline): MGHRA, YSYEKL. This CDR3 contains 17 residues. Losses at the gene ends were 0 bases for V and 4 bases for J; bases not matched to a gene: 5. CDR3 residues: CASSQDATSGSYNEQFF. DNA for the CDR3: TGCGCCAGCAGCCAAGACGCAACTAGCGGGAGTTACAATGAGCAGTTCTTC.

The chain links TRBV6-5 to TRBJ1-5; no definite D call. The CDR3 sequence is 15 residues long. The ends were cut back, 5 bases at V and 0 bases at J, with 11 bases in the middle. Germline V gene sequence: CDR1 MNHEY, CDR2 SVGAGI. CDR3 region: CASSPGPHSNQPQHF. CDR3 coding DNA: TGTGCCAGCAGTCCCGGGCCACATAGCAATCAGCCCCAGCATTTT.

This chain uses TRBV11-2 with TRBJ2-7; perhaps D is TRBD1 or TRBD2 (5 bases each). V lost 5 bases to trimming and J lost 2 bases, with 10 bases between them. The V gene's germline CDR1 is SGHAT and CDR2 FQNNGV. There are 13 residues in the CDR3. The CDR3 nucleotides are TGTGCCAGCAGCGGACCGGGGCCCTACGAGCAGTACTTC. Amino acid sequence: CASSGPGPYEQYF. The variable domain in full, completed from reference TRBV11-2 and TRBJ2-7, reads EAGVAQSPRYKIIEKRQSVAFWCNPISGHATLYWYQQILGQGPKLLIQFQNNGVVDDSQLPKDRFSAERLKGVDSTLKIQPAKLEDSAVYLCASSGPGPYEQYFGPGTRLTVT.

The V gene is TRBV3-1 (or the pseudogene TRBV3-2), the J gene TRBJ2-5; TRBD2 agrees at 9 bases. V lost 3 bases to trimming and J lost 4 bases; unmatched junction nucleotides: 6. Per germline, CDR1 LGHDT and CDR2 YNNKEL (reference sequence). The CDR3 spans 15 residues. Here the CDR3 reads CASSHTGTSTETQYF. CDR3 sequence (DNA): TGTGCCAGCAGCCACACCGGGACTAGCACAGAGACCCAGTACTTC.

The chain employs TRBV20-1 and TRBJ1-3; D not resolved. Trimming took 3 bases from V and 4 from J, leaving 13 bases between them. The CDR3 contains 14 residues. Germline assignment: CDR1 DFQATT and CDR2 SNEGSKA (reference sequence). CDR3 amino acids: CSASLNSKGNTIYF. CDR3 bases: TGCAGTGCTAGTCTGAACAGTAAAGGAAACACCATATATTTT.

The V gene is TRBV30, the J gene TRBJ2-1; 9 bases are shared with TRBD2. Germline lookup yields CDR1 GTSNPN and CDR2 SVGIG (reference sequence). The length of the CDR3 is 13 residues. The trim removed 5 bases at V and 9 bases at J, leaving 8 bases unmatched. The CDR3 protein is CAWETSGPGEQFF. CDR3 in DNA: TGTGCCTGGGAGACTAGCGGCCCTGGTGAGCAGTTCTTC.

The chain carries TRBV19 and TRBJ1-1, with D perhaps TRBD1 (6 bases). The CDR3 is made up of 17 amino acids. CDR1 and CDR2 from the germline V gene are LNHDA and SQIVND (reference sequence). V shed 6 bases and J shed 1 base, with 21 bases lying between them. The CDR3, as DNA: TGTGCCAGTAGAACCACCCCAGGGGCTCAAGCGAACACTGAAGCTTTCTTT. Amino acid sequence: CASRTTPGAQANTEAFF.

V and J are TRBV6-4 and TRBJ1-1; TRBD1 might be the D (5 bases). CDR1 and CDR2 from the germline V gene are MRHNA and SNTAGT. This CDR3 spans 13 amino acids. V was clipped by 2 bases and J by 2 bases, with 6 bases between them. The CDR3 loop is CASSDRDNTEAFF. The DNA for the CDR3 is TGTGCCAGCAGTGACCGGGACAACACTGAAGCTTTCTTT.

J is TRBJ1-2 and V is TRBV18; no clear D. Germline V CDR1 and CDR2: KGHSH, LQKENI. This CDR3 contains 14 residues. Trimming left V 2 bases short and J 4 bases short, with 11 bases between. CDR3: CASSPSSAGYGYTF. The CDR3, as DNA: TGTGCCAGCTCACCAAGCTCGGCGGGCTATGGCTACACCTTC.

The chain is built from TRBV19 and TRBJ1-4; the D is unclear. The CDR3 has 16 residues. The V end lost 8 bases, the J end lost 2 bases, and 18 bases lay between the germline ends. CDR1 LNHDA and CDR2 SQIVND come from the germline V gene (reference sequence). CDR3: CASGTYSAATNEKLFF. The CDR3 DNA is TGTGCCAGTGGAACCTACTCTGCTGCCACTAATGAAAAACTGTTTTTT.

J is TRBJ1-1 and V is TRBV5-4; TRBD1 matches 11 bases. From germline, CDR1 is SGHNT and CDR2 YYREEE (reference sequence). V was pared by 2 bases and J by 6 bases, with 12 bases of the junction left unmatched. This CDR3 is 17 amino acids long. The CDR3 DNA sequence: TGTGCCAGCAGCTTCTCCCGGGGGACAGGGGGTTTCGCTGAAGCTTTCTTT. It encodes CASSFSRGTGGFAEAFF. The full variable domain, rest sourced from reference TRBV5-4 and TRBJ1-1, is ETGVTQSPTHLIKTRGQQVTLRCSSQSGHNTVSWYQQALGQGPQFIFQYYREEENGRGNFPPRFSGLQFPNYSSELNVNALELDDSALYLCASSFSRGTGGFAEAFFGQGTRLTVV.

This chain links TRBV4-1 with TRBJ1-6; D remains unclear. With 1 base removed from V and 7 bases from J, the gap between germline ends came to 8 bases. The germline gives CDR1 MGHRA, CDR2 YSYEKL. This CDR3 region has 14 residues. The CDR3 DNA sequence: TGCGCCAGCAGCCAAGGAGGTCGAAATTCACCCCTCCACTTT. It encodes CASSQGGRNSPLHF.

This CDR3 reads CASSSLTGGGEKLFF. The CDR3 DNA reads TGCGCCAGCAGCTCTCTGACAGGGGGTGGGGAAAAACTGTTTTTT. The chain has TRBV5-1 and TRBJ1-4, with 9 bases matching TRBD1. Unmatched junction bases numbered 8, after V lost 3 bases and J lost 8 bases. CDR1 and CDR2 (germline): SGHRS, YFSETQ. This CDR3 spans 15 amino acids.

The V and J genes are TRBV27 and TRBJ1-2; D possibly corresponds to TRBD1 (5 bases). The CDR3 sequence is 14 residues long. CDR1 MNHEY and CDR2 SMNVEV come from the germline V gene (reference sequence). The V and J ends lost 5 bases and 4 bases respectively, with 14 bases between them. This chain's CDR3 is CASSRTRQIYGYTF. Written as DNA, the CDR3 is TGTGCCAGCAGTCGAACCCGACAGATCTATGGCTACACCTTC.

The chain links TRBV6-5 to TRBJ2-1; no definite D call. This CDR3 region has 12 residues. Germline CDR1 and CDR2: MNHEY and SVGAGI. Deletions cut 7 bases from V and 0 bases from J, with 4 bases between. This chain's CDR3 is CASTNSYNEQFF. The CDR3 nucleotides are TGTGCCAGCACGAACTCCTACAATGAGCAGTTCTTC.

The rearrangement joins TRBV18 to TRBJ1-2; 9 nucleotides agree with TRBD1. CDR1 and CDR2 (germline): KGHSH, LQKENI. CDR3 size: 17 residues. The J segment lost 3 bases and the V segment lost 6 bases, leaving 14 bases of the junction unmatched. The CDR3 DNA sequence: TGTGCCAGCTCCGCGGTTACAGGGGGCGCGGCTCACTATGGCTACACCTTC. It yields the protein CASSAVTGGAAHYGYTF. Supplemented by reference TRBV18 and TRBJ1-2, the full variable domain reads NAGVMQNPRHLVRRRGQEARLRCSPMKGHSHVYWYRQLPEEGLKFMVYLQKENIIDESGMPKERFSAEFPKEGPSILRIQQVVRGDSAAYFCASSAVTGGAAHYGYTFGSGTRLTVV.

The CDR3, as DNA: TGTGCCAGCAGCCTCCCGGGCCCGATTAATTCACCCCTCCACTTT. Protein product: CASSLPGPINSPLHF. This chain uses TRBV5-6 with TRBJ1-6; D remains unclear. Trimming removed 4 bases from V and 6 bases from J, with 14 bases in between. In germline, CDR1 is SGHDT, CDR2 YYEEEE. The CDR3 has 15 residues.

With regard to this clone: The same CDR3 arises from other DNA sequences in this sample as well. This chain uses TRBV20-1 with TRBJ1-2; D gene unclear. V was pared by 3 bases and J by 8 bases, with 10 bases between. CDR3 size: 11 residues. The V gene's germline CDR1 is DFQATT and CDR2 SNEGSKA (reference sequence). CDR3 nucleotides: TGCAGTGCTAGTCTGGGTTCCGGCTACACCTTC. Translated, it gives CSASLGSGYTF.

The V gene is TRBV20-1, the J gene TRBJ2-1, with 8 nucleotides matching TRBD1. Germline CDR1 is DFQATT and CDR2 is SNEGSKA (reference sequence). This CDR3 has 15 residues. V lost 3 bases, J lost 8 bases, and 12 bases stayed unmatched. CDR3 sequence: CSASDPTGDGDEQFF. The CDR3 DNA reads TGCAGTGCTAGTGACCCGACAGGGGATGGTGATGAGCAGTTCTTC.